Each of the 22 T cell receptor beta chains below was sequenced from the same sample in a study of shared clonotypes between healthy human individuals. CD45RO-negative, CCR7-selected cells formed the naive CD8 fraction, which excluded terminally differentiated effector memory CD45RA+ cells. Produced via immunoSEQ multiplex PCR; TCRdb's table is partial and in-frame only. The table includes about 2 million clones, around 96% detected once. The specimen was naive CD8+ T cells sorted from blood. These receptors came from a man aged 18 to 30 in good health.

The chain employs TRBV7-9 and TRBJ2-7; 10 bases line up with TRBD1. Trimming removed 5 bases from V and 6 bases from J; junction bases left unmatched: 4. Per germline, CDR1 SEHNR and CDR2 FQNEAQ (reference sequence). The CDR3 contains 13 residues. CDR3 nucleotide sequence: TGTGCCAGCAGCCCGGGACAGGGGAGCGAGCAGTACTTC. Amino acid sequence: CASSPGQGSEQYF.

The chain recombines TRBV7-3 with TRBJ2-7; TRBD1 agrees at 12 bases. Trimming at V came to 5 bases and at J to 4 bases, leaving 3 bases not matched to a gene. The CDR3 runs to 14 residues. Per the germline V gene, CDR1 is SGHTA and CDR2 is FQGTGA. DNA of the CDR3: TGTGCCAGCAGCATGGGACAGGGGGCTTACGAGCAGTACTTC. This encodes CASSMGQGAYEQYF.

This clone was observed a single time. The chain couples TRBV11-1 to TRBJ1-1; possibly TRBD1 for D (6 bases). V was trimmed by 5 bases and J by 2 bases, leaving 15 bases between them. CDR1 is SGHAT and CDR2 is FQDESV in the germline V gene (reference sequence). The CDR3 sequence is 15 residues long. The CDR3 region has the DNA TGTGCCAGCAGCCCCGTGCGGGGGGCAAACACTGAAGCTTTCTTT. Its translation: CASSPVRGANTEAFF.

This rearrangement joins TRBV6-1 to TRBJ2-5, with TRBD2 matching 7 bases. Trimming cost V 1 base and J 0 bases; bases outside gene matches: 5. There are 16 residues in the CDR3. The germline gives CDR1 MNHNS, CDR2 SASEGT. CDR3 amino acids: CASSEELRGYQETQYF. DNA for the CDR3: TGTGCCAGCAGTGAAGAACTGCGGGGGTACCAAGAGACCCAGTACTTC.

The rearrangement uses TRBV9 and TRBJ2-3, with D tentatively TRBD2 (6 bases). Trimming cost V 0 bases and J 2 bases, with 13 bases left between them. Germline lookup yields CDR1 SGDLS and CDR2 YYNGEE. The CDR3 extends over 16 amino acids. The CDR3 loop is CASSVEPLAPTDTQYF. CDR3 DNA: TGTGCCAGCAGCGTAGAACCCCTAGCGCCCACAGATACGCAGTATTTT.

The chain recombines TRBV7-9 with TRBJ2-2; D unresolved. The germline gives CDR1 SEHNR, CDR2 FQNEAQ (reference sequence). Trimming cost V 0 bases and J 8 bases, with 7 bases left between them. The CDR3 covers 13 residues. In DNA, the CDR3 is TGTGCCAGCAGCTTAGCCCCGACAGGGGAGCTGTTTTTT. Residues: CASSLAPTGELFF.

This chain links TRBV7-9 with TRBJ1-5; D not resolved. Per germline, CDR1 SEHNR and CDR2 FQNEAQ (reference sequence). The CDR3 spans 12 residues. Trimming took off 1 base at V and 9 bases at J, with 7 bases between the two ends. In DNA form, the CDR3 reads TGTGCCAGCAGCTTAGACTCGGGGCCCCAGCATTTT. This translates into CASSLDSGPQHF. Full variable domain (missing parts from reference TRBV7-9 and TRBJ1-5): DTGVSQNPRHKITKRGQNVTFRCDPISEHNRLYWYRQTLGQGPEFLTYFQNEAQLEKSRLLSDRFSAERPKGSFSTLEIQRTEQGDSAMYLCASSLDSGPQHFGDGTRLSIL.

The rearrangement uses TRBV5-5 and TRBJ1-6, with TRBD1 as a possible D gene (6 bases). The ends were cut back, 1 base at V and 3 bases at J, with 14 bases in the middle. The CDR3 runs 17 residues. Germline V gene data show CDR1 as SGHKS and CDR2 as YYEKEE (reference sequence). CDR3 in amino acids: CASSLRGWADYNSPLHF. The CDR3 DNA sequence: TGTGCCAGCAGCTTGAGGGGGTGGGCCGACTATAATTCACCCCTCCACTTT.

With regard to this clone: The same CDR3 also results from other DNA sequences found in this sample. V and J are TRBV2 and TRBJ2-2, with a weak D call TRBD1 (6 bases). Trimming left V 6 bases short and J 2 bases short, with 10 bases between. The CDR3 is 14 residues long. Germline CDR1 and CDR2: SNHLY and FYNNEI. The CDR3 sequence: CASSRTENTGELFF. In nucleotides, the CDR3 is TGTGCCAGCAGCCGGACAGAAAACACCGGGGAGCTGTTTTTT.

This sequence joins TRBV27 and TRBJ2-5; 7 nucleotides align to TRBD1. Germline trimming cut 5 bases from V and 4 bases from J; bases unmatched to any gene: 13. From germline, CDR1 is MNHEY and CDR2 SMNVEV (reference sequence). The CDR3 is 16 residues long. The CDR3, as DNA: TGTGCCAGCAGTCCTTCCCAGGGGGAGCTCGGAGAGACCCAGTACTTC. This sequence encodes CASSPSQGELGETQYF.

This chain links TRBV6-5 with TRBJ1-1; D is unresolved. Trimming removed 7 bases at V and 3 bases at J, with 6 bases between. The CDR3 loop spans 11 amino acids. Germline V gene lookup returns CDR1 MNHEY and CDR2 SVGAGI. CDR3 region: CASTSYTEAFF. For the CDR3, the DNA is TGTGCCAGCACCTCCTACACTGAAGCTTTCTTT.

About this clone itself: The sample carries other DNA sequences with the same CDR3. The chain couples TRBV7-9 to TRBJ2-7; D perhaps matches TRBD2 (5 bases). Looked up from germline, CDR1 is SEHNR and CDR2 is FQNEAQ (reference sequence). The CDR3 has 13 residues. V lost 3 bases to trimming and J lost 3 bases, with 9 bases between them. This CDR3 is CASSLSGNYEQYF. The CDR3 nucleotides are TGTGCCAGCAGCTTGTCGGGGAACTACGAGCAGTACTTC.

The J gene is TRBJ2-1, the V gene TRBV9; TRBD2 aligns across 9 bases. The trim removed 3 bases at V and 5 bases at J, leaving 6 bases unmatched. This CDR3 is 15 amino acids long. Germline loops: CDR1 SGDLS, CDR2 YYNGEE. The CDR3 sequence: CASSGSGSGDNEQFF. As DNA, the CDR3 is TGTGCCAGCAGCGGTAGCGGGAGCGGGGACAATGAGCAGTTCTTC.

The J gene is TRBJ2-7, the V gene TRBV10-2, with D perhaps matching TRBD1 (7 bases). Germline V gene lookup returns CDR1 WSHSY and CDR2 SAAADI. Deletions cut 7 bases from V and 1 base from J, with 14 bases between. The CDR3 runs 14 residues. As DNA, the CDR3 is TGCGCCAGCAAGGAGGGGGCTGGATCCTACGAGCAGTACTTC. This gives the protein CASKEGAGSYEQYF.

The rearrangement uses TRBV4-1 and TRBJ2-1, with 9 bases aligning to TRBD2. Germline V gene sequence: CDR1 MGHRA, CDR2 YSYEKL. The V and J ends lost 4 bases and 5 bases, in that order; junction bases with no gene match: 6. The CDR3 consists of 15 residues. CDR3 sequence reads: CASSPPAGGDNEQFF. The CDR3 DNA reads TGCGCCAGCAGCCCCCCAGCGGGAGGCGACAATGAGCAGTTCTTC.

The chain carries TRBV4-1 and TRBJ2-3; tentatively, D is TRBD2 (6 bases). Germline lookup yields CDR1 MGHRA and CDR2 YSYEKL. The CDR3 sequence is 16 residues long. Trimming removed 1 base at V and 5 bases at J, with 16 bases between. As DNA, the CDR3 is TGCGCCAGCAGCCAAGCCGGGGCCCGAGCGGGAGATACGCAGTATTTT. Protein sequence: CASSQAGARAGDTQYF.

As to this clone: Other DNA sequences in the same sample also yield this CDR3. The chain has TRBV6-5 and TRBJ1-1; tentative D call: TRBD1 (5 bases). Trimming stripped 2 bases from V and 5 bases from J, with 9 bases between. CDR1 is MNHEY and CDR2 is SVGAGI in the germline V gene. This CDR3 has 13 residues. CDR3 residues: CASSYGGGTEAFF. The CDR3 bases are TGTGCCAGCAGTTACGGGGGTGGAACTGAAGCTTTCTTT.

The chain recombines TRBV15 with TRBJ2-3; D call uncertain. The CDR3 runs 16 residues. Trimming took off 1 base at V and 0 bases at J, with 11 bases between the two ends. Germline-derived CDR1 and CDR2 are LNHNV and YYDKDF (reference sequence). CDR3 sequence (DNA): TGTGCCACCAGCAGAGTTCCGGCCCTGAGCACAGATACGCAGTATTTT. Protein product: CATSRVPALSTDTQYF.

The rearrangement uses TRBV30 and TRBJ2-7; weak D call: TRBD1 (5 bases). V lost 8 bases and J 0 bases, leaving 14 bases between the germline ends. Per germline, CDR1 GTSNPN and CDR2 SVGIG (reference sequence). This CDR3 is 13 amino acids long. The CDR3 region is CAGHNRYSYEQYF. The CDR3 DNA reads as TGTGCCGGACACAACAGGTACTCCTACGAGCAGTACTTC. Variable domain in full (rest from reference TRBV30 and TRBJ2-7): SQTIHQWPATLVQPVGSPLSLECTVEGTSNPNLYWYRQAAGRGLQLLFYSVGIGQISSEVPQNLSASRPQDRQFILSSKKLLLSDSGFYLCAGHNRYSYEQYFGPGTRLTVT.

Turning to this clone: Other nucleotide sequences in the sample specify the same CDR3. The V gene is TRBV11-2, the J gene TRBJ2-7; TRBD2 agrees at 7 bases. CDR3 size: 13 residues. The V gene end was trimmed by 1 base and the J gene end by 6 bases; junction bases not matched to a gene: 3. In germline, CDR1 is SGHAT, CDR2 FQNNGV. This chain's CDR3 is CASSLGGLGEQYF. The DNA for the CDR3 is TGTGCCAGCAGCTTAGGCGGACTAGGCGAGCAGTACTTC.

V gene TRBV6-5 combines with J gene TRBJ1-5, with 8 bases matching TRBD1. This CDR3 is 14 amino acids long. Germline CDR1 and CDR2: MNHEY and SVGAGI. Trimming at V came to 6 bases and at J to 7 bases, leaving 8 bases not matched to a gene. The CDR3 loop reads CASSLGQEGQPQHF. In DNA, the CDR3 is TGTGCCAGCAGCCTGGGACAGGAGGGGCAGCCCCAGCATTTT.

This clone was seen only once. The chain uses TRBV2 and TRBJ1-1; possibly TRBD1 for D (5 bases). This CDR3 region has 15 residues. Germline V gene lookup returns CDR1 SNHLY and CDR2 FYNNEI. The germline V and J ends were trimmed by 6 bases and 0 bases, with 14 bases remaining between them. CDR3 coding DNA: TGTGCCAGCAGAAACGGGGACGGGATGAACACTGAAGCTTTCTTT. This codes for CASRNGDGMNTEAFF. The whole variable domain, remainder taken from reference TRBV2 and TRBJ1-1, is EPEVTQTPSHQVTQMGQEVILRCVPISNHLYFYWYRQILGQKVEFLVSFYNNEISEKSEIFDDQFSVERPDGSNFTLKIRSTKLEDSAMYFCASRNGDGMNTEAFFGQGTRLTVV.